The 10 T cell receptor beta chains below were found in one sample sequenced in a study of blood T cell repertoires in COVID-19. Measured with immunoSEQ multiplex PCR; TCRdb has only the in-frame clones, and not every one. The repertoire has about 190,000 clones, roughly 88% of them found once; the top ten carry approximately 6.9%. The sequencing sample was made of peripheral blood. The source of these receptors is a man aged 80 or over with COVID-19, enrolled during active disease.

The chain recombines TRBV28 with TRBJ2-5; 11 bases line up with TRBD2. The V gene's germline CDR1 is MDHEN and CDR2 SYDVKM. Trimming at V came to 0 bases and at J to 6 bases, leaving 3 bases not matched to a gene. The CDR3 sequence is 15 residues long. The CDR3, as DNA: TGTGCCAGCAGTTTATGGACTAGCGGGGTAAAGACCCAGTACTTC. Its translation is CASSLWTSGVKTQYF.

This clone came up once. V gene TRBV15 combines with J gene TRBJ2-5, with TRBD1 matching 11 bases. There are 17 residues in the CDR3. V lost 8 bases and J lost 5; bases outside the gene matches: 16. CDR1 and CDR2 from the germline V gene are LNHNV and YYDKDF (reference sequence). The CDR3 bases are TGTGCCACCGCCGAGGGGACAGGGGGGCTTTTTGTGGAGACCCAGTACTTC. This gives the protein CATAEGTGGLFVETQYF. Variable domain in full (rest from reference TRBV15 and TRBJ2-5): DAMVIQNPRYQVTQFGKPVTLSCSQTLNHNVMYWYQQKSSQAPKLLFHYYDKDFNNEADTPDNFQSRRPNTSFCFLDIRSPGLGDTAMYLCATAEGTGGLFVETQYFGPGTRLLVL.

The chain has TRBV3-1 (or the pseudogene TRBV3-2) and TRBJ1-2; TRBD1 agrees at 9 bases. Germline loops: CDR1 LGHDT, CDR2 YNNKEL (reference sequence). The CDR3 sequence is 16 residues long. The V and J ends lost 0 bases and 6 bases, in that order; junction bases with no gene match: 8. The CDR3 nucleotides are TGTGCCAGCAGCCAAGAAATGATCGGGACAGGGAATGGCTACACCTTC. Protein product: CASSQEMIGTGNGYTF.

The CDR3 nucleotides are TGTGCCAGCAGCAATACAGGGATCACTGAAGCTTTCTTT. Translation: CASSNTGITEAFF. This rearrangement joins TRBV6-5 to TRBJ1-1, with D perhaps TRBD1 (6 bases). The CDR3 covers 13 residues. Trimming removed 6 bases from V and 4 bases from J, with 12 bases in between. Germline CDR1 reads MNHEY; CDR2 reads SVGAGI.

The rearrangement joins TRBV6-5 to TRBJ1-2, with D maybe TRBD1 (6 bases). CDR3 length equals 13 residues. Germline V lookup: CDR1 MNHEY, CDR2 SVGAGI. The ends were cut back, 7 bases at V and 2 bases at J, with 11 bases in the middle. CDR3 nucleotides: TGTGCCAGCAAAGGACAGACGAACTATGGCTACACCTTC. Translated: CASKGQTNYGYTF.

CDR3 in DNA: TGTGCCAGCAGCTTAGGGCTGCAGGGGGCAGTTGAAAAACTGTTTTTT. As protein: CASSLGLQGAVEKLFF. V and J are TRBV7-8 and TRBJ1-4; TRBD1 aligns across 8 bases. The CDR3 runs to 16 residues. V lost 1 base to trimming and J lost 7 bases; unmatched junction nucleotides: 8. The germline V gene has CDR1 SGHVS and CDR2 FQNEAQ.

This clone showed up just once. The chain couples TRBV19 to TRBJ1-5; tentatively, D is TRBD1 (5 bases). Germline values: CDR1 LNHDA, CDR2 SQIVND (reference sequence). Trimming removed 3 bases at V and 0 bases at J, with 12 bases between. The CDR3 has 16 amino acids. The DNA of the CDR3 is TGTGCCAGTAGTATTCGTCAGGGAAATAGCAATCAGCCCCAGCATTTT. Encoded protein: CASSIRQGNSNQPQHF.

The chain employs TRBV7-8 and TRBJ1-5; D not resolved. The V and J ends lost 5 bases and 4 bases respectively, with 12 bases between them. This CDR3 region has 14 residues. CDR1 is SGHVS, CDR2 FQNEAQ, per germline. CDR3 nucleotide sequence: TGTGCCAGCAGCCCCACCGGCAGGAATCAGCCCCAGCATTTT. Translation gives CASSPTGRNQPQHF.

The rearrangement links TRBV6-5 to TRBJ2-7; tentatively, D is TRBD1 (5 bases). The V and J ends lost 7 bases and 6 bases respectively, with 16 bases between them. The CDR3 has 13 residues. The germline V gene has CDR1 MNHEY and CDR2 SVGAGI. CDR3 region: CASTHPDSFEQYF. The CDR3 region has the DNA TGTGCCAGCACCCACCCCGACAGTTTCGAGCAGTACTTC.

This sequence joins TRBV27 and TRBJ2-3; 9 bases agree with TRBD2. Germline-derived CDR1 and CDR2 are MNHEY and SMNVEV (reference sequence). J was trimmed by 1 base and V by 2 bases; bases with no gene match: 7. The CDR3 is 17 amino acids. The CDR3 protein is CASSLISGGWGTDTQYF. The CDR3 coding sequence is TGTGCCAGCAGTTTAATTAGCGGGGGTTGGGGCACAGATACGCAGTATTTT.